The present entry profiles one T cell receptor (beta chain) with its context. V was pared by 4 bases and J by 1 base, with 8 bases between. CDR1 and CDR2 (germline): SQVTM, ANQGSEA. The length of the CDR3 is 12 residues. Only in-frame clones appear in the TCRdb table, and some are missing; sequencing was by immunoSEQ multiplex PCR. The sample yields some 77,000 clones, roughly nine tenths seen once. The sample originates from a study of technical replicates of blood from a few donors. This clonotype was obtained from a human donor in good health. The sequencing sample was made of T cells isolated from PBMCs. This chain uses TRBV29-1 with TRBJ2-7; TRBD2 is a possible D gene (5 bases). The CDR3 protein is CSVGRGSYEQYF. As DNA, the CDR3 is TGCAGCGTTGGACGGGGATCCTACGAGCAGTACTTC.